This T cell receptor (beta chain) was sequenced for a study of tumor-infiltrating lymphocytes in oesophageal squamous cell carcinoma. MiXCR was run by TCRdb on the PCR reads, yielding one entry per CDR3 protein. The sample includes 12,000 or so distinct CDR3 sequences, 45% to 70% of them seen just once. A few counts support this clonotype. The CDR3 carries no conserved terminal phenylalanine or tryptophan, so it likely arises from a read error. It is unclear where the CDR3 begins or ends on the DNA, so no DNA is shown, and the CDR3 is as TCRdb lists it. The CDR3 is 17 residues long, ends included. Germline V CDR1 and CDR2: SGHVS, FNYEAQ.

The sample consisted of esophageal tumor tissue. This TCR was recovered from a female donor with esophageal squamous cell carcinoma. V usage is TRBV7-6 and J usage is TRBJ2-6; whether TRBD2, the table's D call, matches the DNA was not checked. CDR3 protein: CASSFGLAGRGEQFFGA.